These T cell receptor beta chains were read from a single sample in a study of blood T cell repertoires in COVID-19. Clones were sequenced by immunoSEQ multiplex PCR, and TCRdb holds only the in-frame ones, with some missing. The data contain about 250,000 clones, around 82% of them seen just once; the ten biggest clones take up less than 20%. Material for sequencing was peripheral blood. Receptors were obtained from a person between 65 and 80 years old with COVID-19, enrolled during active disease. Both conserved end residues are part of each CDR3. The order of the fields is D gene, clone size, J gene, CDR3 length, V gene, CDR3 DNA, CDR3 protein. D genes are given only for firm matches. Expanded clones get a size class; other rows say once, few or many, or leave the size out.

. . TRBJ1-3 14 TRBV2 TGTGCCAGCAGTTTGGTAGTCTCTGGAAACACCATATATTTT CASSLVVSGNTIYF
. few TRBJ1-1 13 TRBV7-2 TGTGCCAGCAGCCTAAATACTCCGACTGAAGCTTTCTTT CASSLNTPTEAFF
. . TRBJ1-3 16 TRBV6-5 TGTGCCAGCAGTTACTCCTGGGCCGCGAAAGGAAACACCATATATTTT CASSYSWAAKGNTIYF
. . TRBJ1-2 13 TRBV6-5 TGTGCCAGCAATATACAGGAACCCTATGGCTACACCTTC CASNIQEPYGYTF
. few TRBJ2-7 12 TRBV5-5 TGTGCCAGCAGCGGAGCGACCTACGAGCAGTACTTC CASSGATYEQYF
. . TRBJ1-3 14 TRBV5-6 TGTGCCAGCAGCTTGACCGGGACAAGGAACACCATATATTTT CASSLTGTRNTIYF
TRBD2 . TRBJ2-1 16 TRBV24-1 TGTGCCACCAGTGATCACCGGGGGGGCGGGATTAATGAGCAGTTCTTC CATSDHRGGGINEQFF
. . TRBJ2-1 15 TRBV7-2 TGTGCCAGCAGCCCCTCCGTGGCGGATTACAATGAGCAGTTCTTC CASSPSVADYNEQFF
. . TRBJ1-2 13 TRBV14 TGTGCCAGCAGCCCGGACAGCAACTATGGCTACACCTTC CASSPDSNYGYTF
. . TRBJ1-2 12 TRBV7-9 TGTGCCAGCAGCTTAGACGGCTATGGCTACACCTTC CASSLDGYGYTF
. . TRBJ1-5 13 TRBV6-5 TGTGCCAGCAGTTACGCTGGGAGACAGCCCCAGCATTTT CASSYAGRQPQHF
TRBD2 . TRBJ2-3 16 TRBV6-5 TGTGCCAGCAGTTCCACGACTAGCGGGGCCCCAGATACGCAGTATTTT CASSSTTSGAPDTQYF
TRBD2 . TRBJ2-4 15 TRBV6-6 TGTGCCAGCCAGTCTGTAGCGGGGCTCAAAAACATTCAGTACTTC CASQSVAGLKNIQYF
TRBD1 . TRBJ1-3 17 TRBV20-1 TGCAGTGCTAGTCCCGGGACAGGGCCGTCCTCTGGAAACACCATATATTTT CSASPGTGPSSGNTIYF
TRBD1 . TRBJ2-5 18 TRBV25-1 TGTGCCAGCGCAGGCCCTCGGGGCAGGGGGTTGTATGTGGAGACCCAGTACTTC CASAGPRGRGLYVETQYF
. . TRBJ2-1 17 TRBV19 TGTGCCAGTAGTATCAGAGAGCTGACGGGCTCCTACAATGAGCAGTTCTTC CASSIRELTGSYNEQFF